The 4 T cell receptor beta chains listed next were all sequenced from one sample in a study of shared clonotypes between healthy human individuals. The table came from immunoSEQ multiplex PCR; TCRdb's copy has only in-frame clones and leaves some out. The sample has 2,500,000 or so clones, under 95% seen once. Sequencing input: naive CD4+ T cells from PBMCs. As to subset: CD45RA+ positively selected. The receptors here all came from a man between 18 and 35 years old in good health. Some clones in this sample may be carry-over from other donors' samples.

The chain employs TRBV7-3 and TRBJ2-3; tentatively, D is TRBD1 or TRBD2 (5 bases each). The length of the CDR3 is 15 residues. V dropped 1 base and J dropped 1 base, with 9 bases sitting between them. Germline V gene data show CDR1 as SGHTA and CDR2 as FQGTGA. Written as DNA, the CDR3 is TGTGCCAGCAGCTTAAAACTAGGGGGCACAGATACGCAGTATTTT. It specifies CASSLKLGGTDTQYF.

The chain is built from TRBV7-9 and TRBJ2-3; no firm D call. This CDR3 region has 11 residues. Germline lookup yields CDR1 SEHNR and CDR2 FQNEAQ (reference sequence). Trimming stripped 10 bases from V and 2 bases from J, with 7 bases between. The DNA for the CDR3 is TGTGCCACCGTAAACACAGATACGCAGTATTTT. Amino acids: CATVNTDTQYF.

The rearrangement uses TRBV10-1 and TRBJ2-3, with 7 bases lining up with TRBD2. Trimming removed 0 bases from V and 2 bases from J; junction bases left unmatched: 5. CDR1 and CDR2 from the germline V gene are WNHNN and SYGVQD (reference sequence). This CDR3 contains 16 residues. CDR3 sequence: CASSESGLADTDTQYF. The CDR3 DNA follows: TGCGCCAGCAGTGAGTCGGGGCTAGCGGACACAGATACGCAGTATTTT.

The V gene is TRBV7-7, the J gene TRBJ2-2; TRBD2 matches 7 bases. The V and J ends lost 4 bases and 8 bases, in that order; junction bases with no gene match: 4. The CDR3 is 13 residues long. Per the germline V gene, CDR1 is SSHAT and CDR2 is FNYEAQ (reference sequence). The CDR3 sequence: CASSSTSSGELFF. CDR3 DNA sequence: TGTGCCAGCAGCTCGACTAGCTCTGGGGAGCTGTTTTTT.